What follows are 2 T cell receptor beta chains derived from one specimen sequenced in a study of Graves' ophthalmopathy and Graves' hyperthyroidism. RNA transcripts yielded amplified TCR beta CDR3 regions. An initial RT-PCR round employing HTBI primers preceded a second-round multiplex PCR. Each CDR3 protein gets one entry after TCRdb re-called the multiplex PCR reads with MiXCR. The sample records hundreds of thousands of distinct CDR3 sequences, roughly two fifths being singletons. The sequenced sample consisted of peripheral blood. The receptors originated from an adult man with Graves' ophthalmopathy.

This clonotype was found many times. This chain joins TRBV20-1 and TRBJ2-7; 11 nucleotides align to TRBD2. Germline lookup yields CDR1 DFQATT and CDR2 SNEGSKA (reference sequence). The CDR3 contains 15 residues. V shed 0 bases and J 3 bases; nucleotides not matched to a gene: 4. CDR3 in amino acids: CSAREPLAGDYEQYF. For the CDR3, the DNA is TGCAGTGCTAGAGAGCCACTAGCGGGGGACTACGAGCAGTACTTC.

This clonotype was detected only once. It may be a read error: a sequence one base away is much more abundant. J is TRBJ1-5 and V is TRBV11-2; no reliable D call. Germline-derived CDR1 and CDR2 are SGHAT and FQNNGV. The CDR3 extends over 14 amino acids. CDR3 sequence: CASSAELGNQPQHF. The CDR3 DNA reads as TGCGCCAGCAGCGCGGAGTTGGGCAATCAGCCCCAGCATTTT.